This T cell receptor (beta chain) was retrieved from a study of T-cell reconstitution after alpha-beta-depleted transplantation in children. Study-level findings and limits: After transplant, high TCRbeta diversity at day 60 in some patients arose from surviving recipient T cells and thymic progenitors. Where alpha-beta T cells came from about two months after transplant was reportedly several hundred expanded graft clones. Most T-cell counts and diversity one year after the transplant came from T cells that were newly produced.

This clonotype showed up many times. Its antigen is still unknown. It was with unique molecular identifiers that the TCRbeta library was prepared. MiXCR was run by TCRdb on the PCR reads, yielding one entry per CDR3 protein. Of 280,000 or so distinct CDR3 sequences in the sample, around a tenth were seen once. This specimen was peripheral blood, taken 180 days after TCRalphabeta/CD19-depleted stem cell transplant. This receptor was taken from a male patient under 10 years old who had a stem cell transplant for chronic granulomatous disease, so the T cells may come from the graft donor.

CDR3 amino acids: CAISDQYSNQPQHF. The CDR3 coding sequence is TGTGCCATCAGTGATCAGTATAGCAATCAGCCCCAGCATTTT. This chain uses TRBV10-3 with TRBJ1-5; no clear D. The CDR3 extends over 14 amino acids. CDR1 ENHRY and CDR2 SYGVKD come from the germline V gene. V lost 3 bases, J lost 0 bases, and 6 bases lay in between.